Presented here are 21 T cell receptor beta chains from one specimen sequenced in a study of radiation and T cells in renal cell carcinoma. Method: immunoSEQ multiplex PCR; TCRdb's copy keeps in-frame clones and lacks some. The repertoire holds roughly 120,000 clones, with approximately 75% as singletons. Specified time point: blood 2 weeks post-SBRT. Treatment indicated: 15 Gy SBRT to primary tumor, nephrectomy 4 weeks later. Sample: blood, taken from a patient whose treatment included radiotherapy and nephrectomy. The receptors stem from a woman aged 55 to 70 with renal cell carcinoma.

The V call is TRBV18, the J call TRBJ2-2; perhaps TRBD2 as D (5 bases). The germline V gene has CDR1 KGHSH and CDR2 LQKENI. The ends were cut back, 3 bases at V and 5 bases at J, with 10 bases in the middle. The CDR3 length is 14 residues. CDR3 loop: CASSPFPGTGELFF. As DNA, the CDR3 is TGTGCCAGCTCACCTTTCCCGGGAACCGGGGAGCTGTTTTTT.

The chain links TRBV6-5 to TRBJ1-1; 7 nucleotides agree with TRBD1. Germline CDR1 and CDR2: MNHEY and SVGAGI. The CDR3 has 15 residues. Unmatched junction bases numbered 6, after V lost 4 bases and J lost 1 base. The CDR3 region has the DNA TGTGCCAGCAGTTCCCTGGACAGGACGAACACTGAAGCTTTCTTT. This codes for CASSSLDRTNTEAFF.

J is TRBJ1-1 and V is TRBV5-4; D is uncertain. V dropped 5 bases and J dropped 8 bases, with 19 bases sitting between them. Germline-derived CDR1 and CDR2 are SGHNT and YYREEE (reference sequence). The CDR3 consists of 14 residues. CDR3 in amino acids: CASSQIGPPSEAFF. The CDR3 region has the DNA TGTGCCAGCAGTCAGATCGGGCCACCCTCCGAAGCTTTCTTT.

This clone was seen a single time. This chain uses TRBV9 with TRBJ2-1; D unclear. V was trimmed by 0 bases and J by 5 bases, leaving 6 bases between them. From germline, CDR1 is SGDLS and CDR2 YYNGEE. CDR3 length: 13 amino acids. The chain's CDR3 is CASSVGVNNEQFF. Here the CDR3 DNA reads TGTGCCAGCAGCGTAGGAGTCAACAATGAGCAGTTCTTC.

The chain carries TRBV19 and TRBJ2-6, with D unresolved. V was pared by 5 bases and J by 1 base, with 18 bases between. The CDR3 is 18 amino acids. Germline CDR1 reads LNHDA; CDR2 reads SQIVND (reference sequence). The CDR3 protein is CASSPLDQSSSGANVLTF. CDR3 DNA sequence: TGTGCCAGTAGTCCGTTAGACCAAAGTAGTTCTGGGGCCAACGTCCTGACTTTC.

The gene calls are TRBV5-4 and TRBJ2-7; D is undetermined. CDR3 length: 11 amino acids. V lost 0 bases, J lost 5 bases, and 3 bases lay in between. CDR1 is SGHNT, CDR2 YYREEE, per germline (reference sequence). The CDR3 loop is CASSLDHEQYF. DNA of the CDR3: TGTGCCAGCAGCTTGGACCACGAGCAGTACTTC.

The CDR3 DNA reads as TGTGCCAGCAGTTACCCCGCAGACATGAACACTGAAGCTTTCTTT. Encoded protein: CASSYPADMNTEAFF. V usage is TRBV6-6 and J usage is TRBJ1-1, with D uncertain. Germline V gene sequence: CDR1 MNHNY, CDR2 SVGAGI (reference sequence). This CDR3 contains 15 residues. The V and J ends lost 2 bases and 0 bases respectively, with 10 bases between them.

The gene calls are TRBV6-5 and TRBJ2-7; D uncertain. The CDR3 has 12 residues. The germline V gene has CDR1 MNHEY and CDR2 SVGAGI. V was trimmed by 4 bases and J by 3 bases, leaving 7 bases between them. The CDR3 DNA reads as TGTGCCAGCAGTTCCGTATTCTACGAGCAGTACTTC. This sequence encodes CASSSVFYEQYF.

The chain employs TRBV5-6 and TRBJ2-1; D may be TRBD1 (6 bases). The germline gives CDR1 SGHDT, CDR2 YYEEEE. Trimming left V 0 bases short and J 6 bases short, with 13 bases between. The CDR3 sequence is 15 residues long. The CDR3 here is CASSLAGTRINEQFF. In DNA, the CDR3 is TGTGCCAGCAGCTTGGCGGGGACACGGATCAATGAGCAGTTCTTC.

This clone was found once. At one of its ends the junction is not consistent with the germline gene, which may arise from a read error. The gene calls are TRBV4-1 and TRBJ2-3; weak D call: TRBD2 (5 bases). The CDR3 length is 16 residues. Germline V lookup: CDR1 MGHRA, CDR2 YSYEKL. The DNA of the CDR3 is TGCACCAGCAGCCAAGTCTCGAGACTAACCACAGATACGCAGTATTTT. This sequence encodes CTSSQVSRLTTDTQYF.

V usage is TRBV2 and J usage is TRBJ1-1; no definite D call. Trimming cost V 2 bases and J 4 bases, with 17 bases left between them. CDR1 SNHLY and CDR2 FYNNEI come from the germline V gene. The CDR3 has 16 residues. The CDR3 DNA is TGTGCCAGCAGTGAAAGAATGGCTGCGGGTGGCACTGAAGCTTTCTTT. Protein: CASSERMAAGGTEAFF.

This chain joins TRBV19 and TRBJ1-6, with D possibly being TRBD1 (5 bases). The CDR3 is made up of 15 amino acids. Germline CDR1 LNHDA, CDR2 SQIVND (reference sequence). The V and J ends lost 5 bases and 10 bases respectively, with 18 bases between them. The CDR3 nucleotides are TGTGCCAGTAGTCCCTTAGGGGCTTTGGAGTCACCCCTCCACTTT. Residues: CASSPLGALESPLHF.

A note on this clone: Additional DNA sequences in this sample encode the identical CDR3. The V and J genes are TRBV18 and TRBJ1-1; D gene unclear. Germline CDR1 and CDR2: KGHSH and LQKENI. CDR3 length equals 13 residues. V was cut by 3 bases and J by 1 base, with 6 bases left in between. CDR3 in amino acids: CASSPQQNTEAFF. Here the CDR3 DNA reads TGTGCCAGCTCACCCCAGCAGAACACTGAAGCTTTCTTT. The whole variable domain, filled in from reference TRBV18 and TRBJ1-1, reads NAGVMQNPRHLVRRRGQEARLRCSPMKGHSHVYWYRQLPEEGLKFMVYLQKENIIDESGMPKERFSAEFPKEGPSILRIQQVVRGDSAAYFCASSPQQNTEAFFGQGTRLTVV.

The chain employs TRBV20-1 and TRBJ2-1; unclear D gene. Germline V lookup: CDR1 DFQATT, CDR2 SNEGSKA (reference sequence). Trimming removed 7 bases from V and 5 bases from J, with 9 bases in between. This CDR3 has 11 residues. This CDR3 is CSGAENNEQFF. In DNA form, the CDR3 reads TGCAGTGGGGCGGAGAACAATGAGCAGTTCTTC.

A remark on this clone: The same CDR3 also results from other DNA sequences found in this sample. This sequence joins TRBV2 and TRBJ1-3; D might be TRBD1 (5 bases). V lost 9 bases and J lost 0, with 12 bases in between. CDR1 and CDR2 (germline): SNHLY, FYNNEI. CDR3 length: 14 amino acids. The CDR3 is CASQGLLSGNTIYF. The DNA of the CDR3 is TGTGCCAGTCAGGGTCTTCTCTCTGGAAACACCATATATTTT.

This chain connects TRBV4-3 to TRBJ2-3; D is ambiguous. V lost 1 base and J lost 8, with 13 bases in between. In germline, CDR1 is LGHNA, CDR2 YSLEER. This CDR3 has 14 residues. In DNA form, the CDR3 reads TGCGCCAGCAGCCAAGCTACTCTCCAGACTACGCAGTATTTT. It translates to CASSQATLQTTQYF.

V usage is TRBV19 and J usage is TRBJ2-1; TRBD1 agrees at 9 bases. The CDR3 contains 14 residues. J was trimmed by 7 bases and V by 8 bases; bases with no gene match: 9. The germline V gene encodes CDR1 LNHDA and CDR2 SQIVND (reference sequence). The CDR3 DNA is TGTGCCAGTGGCCGGGACAGGGATGAAAATGAGCAGTTCTTC. Translated, it gives CASGRDRDENEQFF.

This clone turned up a few times. The V and J genes are TRBV7-9 and TRBJ1-1; perhaps TRBD1 as D (6 bases). This CDR3 contains 14 residues. V was shortened by 4 bases and J by 5 bases, with 14 bases between the two germline ends. The germline V gene has CDR1 SEHNR and CDR2 FQNEAQ (reference sequence). The CDR3 DNA reads as TGTGCCAGCAGCTCTTCGGGACACAGGACTGAAGCTTTCTTT. It translates to CASSSSGHRTEAFF.

In DNA form, the CDR3 reads TGCGCCAGCAGCCCCGCGACAGGCTCTGGAAACACCATATATTTT. Amino acid sequence: CASSPATGSGNTIYF. The genes are TRBV4-1 and TRBJ1-3; maybe TRBD1 (6 bases). Germline V gene data show CDR1 as MGHRA and CDR2 as YSYEKL. V lost 4 bases and J lost 0, with 10 bases in between. This CDR3 has 15 residues.

The rearrangement joins TRBV30 to TRBJ2-7, with TRBD1 identical over 7 bases. This CDR3 comprises 13 residues. Germline loops: CDR1 GTSNPN, CDR2 SVGIG (reference sequence). V was pared by 5 bases and J by 2 bases, with 6 bases of the junction left unmatched. The CDR3 sequence: CAWGDSSTYEQYF. CDR3 in DNA: TGTGCCTGGGGGGACAGTTCGACCTACGAGCAGTACTTC.

The sample holds a few counts of this clone. This chain uses TRBV7-9 with TRBJ2-7; TRBD2 might be the D (5 bases). The ends were cut back, 0 bases at V and 7 bases at J, with 7 bases in the middle. In germline, CDR1 is SEHNR, CDR2 FQNEAQ (reference sequence). The CDR3 totals 12 residues. CDR3 loop: CASSLAGEEQYF. As DNA, the CDR3 is TGTGCCAGCAGCTTAGCCGGGGAGGAGCAGTACTTC.